This TCR beta chain was captured in a study of T cells in Graves' hyperthyroidism and ophthalmopathy. General study findings and limits: A 13 V-J signature model discriminated ophthalmopathy versus stable hyperthyroidism.

Amplified regions were TCR beta CDR3 sequences from RNA transcripts. The HTBI primer set was used in a first-round RT-PCR of the TCR CDR3. TCRdb re-analysed the multiplex PCR reads in MiXCR, keeping a single row per CDR3 protein. The table has approximately 640,000 distinct CDR3 sequences, around a sixth seen once. This CDR3 has 15 amino acids. Deletions cut 0 bases from V and 4 bases from J, with 12 bases between. Germline CDR1 reads MNHEY; CDR2 reads SMNVEV (reference sequence). On this clonotype: Its specificity is not known.

Stability of Graves' hyperthyroidism was defined as absent ophthalmopathy progression within 18 months. Diagnoses used clinical symptoms, serum thyroxine and TRAb, thyroid ultrasound and orbital computed tomography. The material sequenced was blood. The chain recombines TRBV27 with TRBJ1-1; D not resolved. The sequence was obtained from a man aged 50 to 60 with Graves' hyperthyroidism. As DNA, the CDR3 is TGTGCCAGCAGTTTATCAGGTTCTCCAGCCACTGAAGCTTTCTTT. As protein: CASSLSGSPATEAFF.